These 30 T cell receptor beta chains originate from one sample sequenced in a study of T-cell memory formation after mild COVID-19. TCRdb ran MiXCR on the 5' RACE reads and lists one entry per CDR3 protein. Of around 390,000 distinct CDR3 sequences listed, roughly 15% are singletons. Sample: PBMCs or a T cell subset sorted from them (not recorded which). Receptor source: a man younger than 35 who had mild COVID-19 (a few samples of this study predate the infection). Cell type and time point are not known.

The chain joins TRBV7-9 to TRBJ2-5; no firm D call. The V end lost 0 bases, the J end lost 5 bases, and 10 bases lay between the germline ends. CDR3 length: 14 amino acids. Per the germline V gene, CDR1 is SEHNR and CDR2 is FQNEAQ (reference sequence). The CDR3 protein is CASSLARLVETQYF. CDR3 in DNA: TGTGCCAGCAGCTTAGCTAGGTTGGTGGAGACCCAGTACTTC.

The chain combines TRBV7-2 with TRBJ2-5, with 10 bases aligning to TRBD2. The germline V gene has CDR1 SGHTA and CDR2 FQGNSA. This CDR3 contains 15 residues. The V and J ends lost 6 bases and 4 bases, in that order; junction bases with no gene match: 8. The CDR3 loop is CASSYSGGGGETQYF. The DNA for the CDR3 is TGTGCCAGCAGTTACAGCGGGGGGGGAGGAGAGACCCAGTACTTC.

CDR3 DNA sequence: TGTGCCAGCAGCTCGCCCGGACTAGCGGGGGGGTTAAGCTCCTACAATGAGCAGTTCTTC. This sequence encodes CASSSPGLAGGLSSYNEQFF. J is TRBJ2-1 and V is TRBV7-2, with 15 positions matching TRBD2. CDR1 is SGHTA, CDR2 FQGNSA, per germline. The CDR3 length is 20 residues. Unmatched junction bases numbered 10, after V lost 4 bases and J lost 0 bases.

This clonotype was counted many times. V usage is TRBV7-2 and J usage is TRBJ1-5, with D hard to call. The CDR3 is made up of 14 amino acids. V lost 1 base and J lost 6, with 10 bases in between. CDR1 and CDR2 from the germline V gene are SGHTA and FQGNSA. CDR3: CASSLGGVGQPQHF. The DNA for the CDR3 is TGTGCCAGCAGCTTAGGGGGTGTTGGTCAGCCCCAGCATTTT.

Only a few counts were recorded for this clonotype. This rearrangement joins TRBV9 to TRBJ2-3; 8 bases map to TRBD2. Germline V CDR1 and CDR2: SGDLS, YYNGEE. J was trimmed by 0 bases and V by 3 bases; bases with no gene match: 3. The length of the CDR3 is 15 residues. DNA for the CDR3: TGTGCCAGCAGCGATGGCGGGGGGAGCACAGATACGCAGTATTTT. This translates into CASSDGGGSTDTQYF.

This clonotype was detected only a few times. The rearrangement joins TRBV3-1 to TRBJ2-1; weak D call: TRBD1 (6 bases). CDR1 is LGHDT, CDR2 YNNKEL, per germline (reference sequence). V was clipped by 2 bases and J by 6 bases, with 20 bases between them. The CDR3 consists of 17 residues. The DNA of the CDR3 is TGTGCCAGCAGCCAAAAAAAGACAGGCCTCGGACCCAATGAGCAGTTCTTC. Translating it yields CASSQKKTGLGPNEQFF.

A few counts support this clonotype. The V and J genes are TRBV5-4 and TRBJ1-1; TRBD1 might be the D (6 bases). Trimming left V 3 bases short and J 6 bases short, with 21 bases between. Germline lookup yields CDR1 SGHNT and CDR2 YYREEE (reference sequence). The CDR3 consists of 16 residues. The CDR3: CASSSGTRGIGAEAFF. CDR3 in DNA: TGTGCCAGCAGCTCTGGGACTAGGGGGATCGGCGCTGAAGCTTTCTTT. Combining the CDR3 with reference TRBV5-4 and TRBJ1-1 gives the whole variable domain ETGVTQSPTHLIKTRGQQVTLRCSSQSGHNTVSWYQQALGQGPQFIFQYYREEENGRGNFPPRFSGLQFPNYSSELNVNALELDDSALYLCASSSGTRGIGAEAFFGQGTRLTVV.

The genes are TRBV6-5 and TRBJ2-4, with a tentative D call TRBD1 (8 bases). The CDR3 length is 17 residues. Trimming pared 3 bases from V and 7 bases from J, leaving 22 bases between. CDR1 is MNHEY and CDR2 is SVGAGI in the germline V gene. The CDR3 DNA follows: TGTGCCAGCAGTTATCTCGGGGGGACAGGAGTAAGGAACATTCAGTACTTC. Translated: CASSYLGGTGVRNIQYF.

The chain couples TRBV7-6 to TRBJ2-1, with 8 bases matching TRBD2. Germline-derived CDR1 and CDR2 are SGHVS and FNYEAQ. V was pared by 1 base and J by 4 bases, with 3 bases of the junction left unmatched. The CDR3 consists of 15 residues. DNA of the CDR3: TGTGCCAGCAGCTTAGGTCAGCGGGGGTACAATGAGCAGTTCTTC. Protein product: CASSLGQRGYNEQFF.

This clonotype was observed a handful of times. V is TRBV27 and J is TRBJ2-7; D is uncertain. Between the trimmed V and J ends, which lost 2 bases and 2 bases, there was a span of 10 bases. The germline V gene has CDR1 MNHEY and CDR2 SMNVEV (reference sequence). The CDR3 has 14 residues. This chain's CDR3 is CASSLLGSAYEQYF. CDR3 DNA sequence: TGTGCCAGCAGTTTACTCGGGTCAGCCTACGAGCAGTACTTC.

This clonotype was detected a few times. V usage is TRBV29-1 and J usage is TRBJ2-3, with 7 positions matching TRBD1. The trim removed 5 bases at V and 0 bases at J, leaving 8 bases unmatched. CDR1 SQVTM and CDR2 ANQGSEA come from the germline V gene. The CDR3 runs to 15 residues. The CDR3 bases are TGCAGCGTTCCAATATGGGGACAGAGCACAGATACGCAGTATTTT. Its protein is CSVPIWGQSTDTQYF.

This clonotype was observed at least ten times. The CDR3 loop is CASSFWREVDSPLHF. CDR3 sequence (DNA): TGTGCCAGCAGTTTTTGGAGGGAGGTGGATTCACCCCTCCACTTT. V usage is TRBV28 and J usage is TRBJ1-6; D is unresolved. The V and J ends lost 3 bases and 8 bases respectively, with 14 bases between them. Germline values: CDR1 MDHEN, CDR2 SYDVKM. This CDR3 contains 15 residues.

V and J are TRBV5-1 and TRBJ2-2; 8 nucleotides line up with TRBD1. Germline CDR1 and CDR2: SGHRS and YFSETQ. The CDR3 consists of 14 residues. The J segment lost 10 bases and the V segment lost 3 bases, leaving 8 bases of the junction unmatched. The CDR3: CASSSVRGREELFF. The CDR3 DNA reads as TGCGCCAGCAGCTCCGTCAGGGGGCGAGAGGAGCTGTTTTTT.

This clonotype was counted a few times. CDR3 coding DNA: TGTGCCAGCAGCCCCCAGTCCGAGCAGTACTTC. Translation: CASSPQSEQYF. The rearrangement links TRBV7-9 to TRBJ2-7; D ambiguous. CDR3 length: 11 amino acids. Germline loops: CDR1 SEHNR, CDR2 FQNEAQ (reference sequence). Trimming removed 5 bases from V and 6 bases from J, with 8 bases in between.

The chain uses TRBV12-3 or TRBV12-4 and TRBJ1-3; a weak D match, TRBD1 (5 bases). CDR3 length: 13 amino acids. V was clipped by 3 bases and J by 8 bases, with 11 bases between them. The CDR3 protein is CASSFTVGDTIYF. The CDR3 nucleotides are TGTGCCAGCAGTTTTACTGTAGGGGACACCATATATTTT.

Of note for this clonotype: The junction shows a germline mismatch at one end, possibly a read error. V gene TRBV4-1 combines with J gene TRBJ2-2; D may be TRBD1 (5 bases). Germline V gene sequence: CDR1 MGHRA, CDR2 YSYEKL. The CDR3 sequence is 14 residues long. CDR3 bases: TGCTCCAGCAGCCCAGGACAGAACACCGGGGAGCTGTTTTTT. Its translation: CSSSPGQNTGELFF.

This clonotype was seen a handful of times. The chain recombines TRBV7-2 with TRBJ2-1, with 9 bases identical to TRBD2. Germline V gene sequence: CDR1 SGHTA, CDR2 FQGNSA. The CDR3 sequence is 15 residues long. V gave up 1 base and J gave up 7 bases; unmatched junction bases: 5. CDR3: CASSLGSGGLNEQFF. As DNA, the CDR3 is TGTGCCAGCAGCTTAGGTAGCGGGGGCCTAAATGAGCAGTTCTTC.

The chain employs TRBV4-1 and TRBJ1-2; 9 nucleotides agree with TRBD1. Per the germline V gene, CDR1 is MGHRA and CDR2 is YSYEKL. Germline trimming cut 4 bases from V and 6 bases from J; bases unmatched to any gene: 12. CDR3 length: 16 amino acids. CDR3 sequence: CASSRISPWTGDGYTF. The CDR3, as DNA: TGCGCCAGCAGCCGAATCTCCCCCTGGACAGGGGATGGCTACACCTTC.

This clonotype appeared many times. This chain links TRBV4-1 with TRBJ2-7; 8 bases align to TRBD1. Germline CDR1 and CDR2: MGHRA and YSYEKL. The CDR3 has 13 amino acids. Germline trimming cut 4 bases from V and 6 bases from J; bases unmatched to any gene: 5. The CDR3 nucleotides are TGCGCCAGCAGCCCTGGGACAGGTGGCGAGCAGTACTTC. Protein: CASSPGTGGEQYF.

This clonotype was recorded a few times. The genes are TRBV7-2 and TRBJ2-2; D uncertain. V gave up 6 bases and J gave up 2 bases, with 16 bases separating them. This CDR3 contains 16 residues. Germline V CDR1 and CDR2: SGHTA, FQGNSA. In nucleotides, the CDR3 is TGTGCCAGCAGGGGCCGAAATCCGGGTAACACCGGGGAGCTGTTTTTT. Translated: CASRGRNPGNTGELFF.

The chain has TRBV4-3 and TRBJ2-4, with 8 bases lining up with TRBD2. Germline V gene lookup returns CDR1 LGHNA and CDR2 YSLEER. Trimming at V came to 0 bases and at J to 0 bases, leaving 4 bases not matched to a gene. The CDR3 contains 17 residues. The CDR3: CASSQDREGLAKNIQYF. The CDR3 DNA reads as TGCGCCAGCAGCCAAGATCGGGAGGGGTTAGCCAAAAACATTCAGTACTTC.

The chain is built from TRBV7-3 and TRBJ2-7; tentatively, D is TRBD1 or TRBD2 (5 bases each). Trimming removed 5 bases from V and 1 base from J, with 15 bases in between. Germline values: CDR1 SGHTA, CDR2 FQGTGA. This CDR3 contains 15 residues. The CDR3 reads CASSPQGPPSYEQYF. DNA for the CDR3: TGTGCCAGCAGCCCTCAGGGACCACCGTCCTACGAGCAGTACTTC.

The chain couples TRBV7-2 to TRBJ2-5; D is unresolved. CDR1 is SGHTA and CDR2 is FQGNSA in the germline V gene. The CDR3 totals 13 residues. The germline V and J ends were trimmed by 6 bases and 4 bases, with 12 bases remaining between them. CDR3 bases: TGTGCCAGCAGTTTAAACCAAGGAGAGACCCAGTACTTC. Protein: CASSLNQGETQYF.

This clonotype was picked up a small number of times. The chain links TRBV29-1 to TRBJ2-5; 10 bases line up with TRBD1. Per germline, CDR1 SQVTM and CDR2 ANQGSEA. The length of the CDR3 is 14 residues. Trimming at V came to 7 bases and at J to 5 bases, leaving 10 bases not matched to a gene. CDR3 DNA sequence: TGCAGCGCTGCCGGGACAGGGGTCGGGGAGACCCAGTACTTC. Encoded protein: CSAAGTGVGETQYF.

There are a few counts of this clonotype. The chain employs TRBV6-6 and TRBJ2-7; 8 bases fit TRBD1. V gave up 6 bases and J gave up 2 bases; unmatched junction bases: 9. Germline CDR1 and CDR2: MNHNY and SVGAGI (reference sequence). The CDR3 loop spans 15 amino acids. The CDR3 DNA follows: TGTGCCAGCAGCCGCTCAGGGGGCTCGACCTACGAGCAGTACGTC. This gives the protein CASSRSGGSTYEQYV.

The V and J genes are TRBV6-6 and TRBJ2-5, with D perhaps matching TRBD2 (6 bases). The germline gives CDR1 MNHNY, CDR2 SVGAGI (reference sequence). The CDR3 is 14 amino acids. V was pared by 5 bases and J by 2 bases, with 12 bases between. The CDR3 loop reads CASSLAPAQETQYF. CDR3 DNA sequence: TGTGCCAGCAGTCTAGCGCCGGCTCAAGAGACCCAGTACTTC.

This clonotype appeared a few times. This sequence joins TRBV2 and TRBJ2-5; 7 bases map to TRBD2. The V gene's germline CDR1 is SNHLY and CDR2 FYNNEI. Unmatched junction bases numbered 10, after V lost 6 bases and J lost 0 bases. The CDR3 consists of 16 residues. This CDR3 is CASSPPSGWYQETQYF. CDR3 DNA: TGTGCCAGCAGCCCGCCTAGCGGTTGGTACCAAGAGACCCAGTACTTC.

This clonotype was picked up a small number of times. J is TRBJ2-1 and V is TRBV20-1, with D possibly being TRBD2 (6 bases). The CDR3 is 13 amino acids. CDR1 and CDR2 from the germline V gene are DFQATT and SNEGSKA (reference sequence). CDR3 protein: CRMGGLLFNEQFF. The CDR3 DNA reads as TGCAGGATGGGGGGACTTCTTTTCAATGAGCAGTTCTTC.

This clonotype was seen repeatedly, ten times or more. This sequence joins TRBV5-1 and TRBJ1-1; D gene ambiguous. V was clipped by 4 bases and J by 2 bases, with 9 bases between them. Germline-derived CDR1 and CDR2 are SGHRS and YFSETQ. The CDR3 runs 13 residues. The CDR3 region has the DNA TGCGCCAGCAGCAACCAGATAAACACTGAAGCTTTCTTT. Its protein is CASSNQINTEAFF.

The chain's CDR3 is CASSPAGVAGELFF. CDR3 coding DNA: TGTGCCAGCAGCCCAGCGGGGGTAGCCGGGGAGCTGTTTTTT. This rearrangement joins TRBV7-7 to TRBJ2-2; 8 nucleotides agree with TRBD2. Germline assignment: CDR1 SSHAT and CDR2 FNYEAQ (reference sequence). J was trimmed by 6 bases and V by 5 bases; bases with no gene match: 5. This CDR3 region has 14 residues.